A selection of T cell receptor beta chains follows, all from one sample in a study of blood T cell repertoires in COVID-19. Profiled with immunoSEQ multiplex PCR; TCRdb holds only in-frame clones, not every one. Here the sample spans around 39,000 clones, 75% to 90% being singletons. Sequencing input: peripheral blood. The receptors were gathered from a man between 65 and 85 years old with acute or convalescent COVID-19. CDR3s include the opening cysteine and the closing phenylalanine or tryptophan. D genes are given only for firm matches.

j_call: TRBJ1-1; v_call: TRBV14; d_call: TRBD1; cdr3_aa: CASSRNDRGAFF; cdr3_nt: TGTGCCAGCAGCCGGAACGACAGGGGAGCTTTCTTT
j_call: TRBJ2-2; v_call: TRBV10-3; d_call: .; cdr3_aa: CAISRGNPGELFF; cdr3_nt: TGTGCCATCAGTAGAGGGAACCCCGGGGAGCTGTTTTTT
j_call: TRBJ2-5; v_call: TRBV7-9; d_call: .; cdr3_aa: CASSLPRQEETQYF; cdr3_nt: TGTGCCAGCAGCTTACCCCGACAGGAGGAGACCCAGTACTTC
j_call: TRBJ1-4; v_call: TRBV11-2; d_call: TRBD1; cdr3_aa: CASSRNRGTNEKLFF; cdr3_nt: TGTGCCAGCAGCCGTAACAGGGGCACTAATGAAAAACTGTTTTTT
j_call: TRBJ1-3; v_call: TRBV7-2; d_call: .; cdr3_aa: CASSLVGGTGNTIYF; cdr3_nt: TGTGCCAGCAGCTTAGTAGGAGGGACTGGAAACACCATATATTTT
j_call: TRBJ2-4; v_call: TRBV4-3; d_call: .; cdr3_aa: CASSQEAGLAKNIQYF; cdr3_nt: TGCGCCAGCAGCCAAGAGGCGGGGTTAGCCAAAAACATTCAGTACTTC
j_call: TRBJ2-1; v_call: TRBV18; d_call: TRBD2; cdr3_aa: CASSPRLAGGTSYNEQFF; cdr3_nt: TGTGCCAGCTCACCACGACTAGCGGGAGGGACATCCTACAATGAGCAGTTCTTC
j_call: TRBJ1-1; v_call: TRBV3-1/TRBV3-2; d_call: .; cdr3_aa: CASSHNREAFF; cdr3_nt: TGTGCCAGCAGCCATAACAGGGAAGCTTTCTTT
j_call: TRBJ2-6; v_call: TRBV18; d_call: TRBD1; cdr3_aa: CASSPQGAGANVLTF; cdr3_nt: TGTGCCAGCTCACCTCAGGGGGCCGGGGCCAACGTCCTGACTTTC
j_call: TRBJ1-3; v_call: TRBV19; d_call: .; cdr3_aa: CASSIHGVTGNTIYF; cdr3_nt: TGTGCCAGTAGTATACACGGAGTAACTGGAAACACCATATATTTT